Following are 8 T cell receptor beta chains from one sample sequenced in a study of patients and donors after allogeneic stem cell transplantation (dated by TCRdb to 2020 to 2022). The protocol used for the library was RT-PCR. The sequencer listed for this sample is NextSeq 550. The public reads were reanalyzed by TCRdb: fastp trimming at Q25, MiXCR alignment, in-frame beta chains only. Under each unique CDR3 protein, matching rows form one entry showing the most common genes and DNA. The sample table lists 410,000 or so distinct CDR3 sequences, more than 15% of them with a count of one. About 7% of the sample rests with the top ten. The sample was blood, either unsorted or a sorted T cell fraction (not recorded which). The receptors stem from a human donor who was either an allogeneic HSCT recipient or a stem cell or donor lymphocyte infusion donor (not recorded which). It is not recorded whose cells these are; they may come from a transplant donor.

This sequence joins TRBV24-1 and TRBJ2-5, with no clear D. The V gene's germline CDR1 is KGHDR and CDR2 SFDVKD. V lost 5 bases, J lost 5 bases, and 11 bases lay in between. This CDR3 is 13 amino acids long. CDR3 nucleotide sequence: TGTGCCACCAGTGTCGGGCTGAGGGAGACCCAGTACTTC. Translated, it gives CATSVGLRETQYF.

This clonotype has a count of ten or more. The chain recombines TRBV20-1 with TRBJ2-7, with D hard to call. Germline-derived CDR1 and CDR2 are DFQATT and SNEGSKA (reference sequence). CDR3 size: 14 residues. The V end was cut by 0 bases, the J end by 5 bases, with 14 bases between. The CDR3 bases are TGCAGTGCTAGAGATTTGAGAAATTCCCACGAGCAGTACTTC. This translates into CSARDLRNSHEQYF.

The rearrangement uses TRBV27 and TRBJ2-1, with 8 bases matching TRBD2. Germline CDR1 MNHEY, CDR2 SMNVEV (reference sequence). CDR3 length: 16 residues. Trimming removed 0 bases from V and 7 bases from J; junction bases left unmatched: 8. CDR3 bases: TGTGCCAGCAGTTTATCTCCCTCGGGGGGGCTTAATGAGCAGTTCTTC. Its protein is CASSLSPSGGLNEQFF.

This rearrangement joins TRBV6-2 or TRBV6-3 to TRBJ2-7, with D perhaps TRBD1 (6 bases). The germline CDR1 and CDR2 sequences are MNHEY and SVGEGT. The CDR3 totals 15 residues. With 4 bases removed from V and 4 bases from J, the gap between germline ends came to 17 bases. The CDR3 DNA reads TGTGCCAGCAGTTCAACAGGGTTGAAAATTTACGAGCAGTACTTC. Translated: CASSSTGLKIYEQYF.

The V and J genes are TRBV4-1 and TRBJ2-7, with unresolved D. Germline V gives CDR1 MGHRA, CDR2 YSYEKL. The V end lost 4 bases, the J end lost 4 bases, and 17 bases lay between the germline ends. CDR3 size: 15 residues. The CDR3 here is CASSPSSYLNYEQYF. CDR3 DNA sequence: TGCGCCAGCAGCCCCTCCTCTTACCTCAATTACGAGCAGTACTTC.

This clonotype was counted only a few times. The rearrangement uses TRBV5-1 and TRBJ2-7, with TRBD1 matching over 7 bases. V shed 4 bases and J 6 bases; nucleotides not matched to a gene: 13. The CDR3 contains 15 residues. The germline CDR1 and CDR2 sequences are SGHRS and YFSETQ. CDR3 nucleotide sequence: TGCGCCAGCAGCACAGGGTCTTTCAGGGGGATCGAGCAGTACTTC. Encoded protein: CASSTGSFRGIEQYF. The entire variable domain, with the rest obtained from reference TRBV5-1 and TRBJ2-7, is as follows: KAGVTQTPRYLIKTRGQQVTLSCSPISGHRSVSWYQQTPGQGLQFLFEYFSETQRNKGNFPGRFSGRQFSNSRSEMNVSTLELGDSALYLCASSTGSFRGIEQYFGPGTRLTVT.

The rearrangement links TRBV6-1 to TRBJ2-5, with 14 bases identical to TRBD2. Germline CDR1 is MNHNS and CDR2 is SASEGT. V lost 6 bases to trimming and J lost 4 bases; unmatched junction nucleotides: 10. This CDR3 comprises 17 residues. CDR3 in DNA: TGTGCCAGCAGCCAAGGACTAGCGGGAGGCCTCCCAGAGACCCAGTACTTC. Its translation is CASSQGLAGGLPETQYF.

This clonotype was seen more than once but under ten times. V usage is TRBV20-1 and J usage is TRBJ2-5; TRBD2 is a possible D gene (6 bases). The germline V and J ends were trimmed by 3 bases and 4 bases, with 12 bases remaining between them. CDR3 length: 13 amino acids. From germline, CDR1 is DFQATT and CDR2 SNEGSKA (reference sequence). The CDR3 here is CSARGLTAETQYF. For the CDR3, the DNA is TGCAGTGCTAGGGGACTCACCGCAGAGACCCAGTACTTC.